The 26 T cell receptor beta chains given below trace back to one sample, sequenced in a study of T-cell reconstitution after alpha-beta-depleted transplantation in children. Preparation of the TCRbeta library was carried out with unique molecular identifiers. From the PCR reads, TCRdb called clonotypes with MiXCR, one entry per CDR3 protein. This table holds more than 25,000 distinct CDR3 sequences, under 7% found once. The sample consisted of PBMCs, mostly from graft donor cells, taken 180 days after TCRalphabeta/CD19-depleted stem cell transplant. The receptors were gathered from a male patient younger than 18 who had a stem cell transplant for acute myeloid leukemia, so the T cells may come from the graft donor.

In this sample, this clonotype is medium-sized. The CDR3 loop reads CASSVEGDRVGEQFF. The CDR3 region has the DNA TGTGCCAGCAGCGTAGAGGGGGACAGGGTGGGTGAGCAGTTCTTC. This chain uses TRBV9 with TRBJ2-1; 9 bases are a match to TRBD1. This CDR3 contains 15 residues. Per the germline V gene, CDR1 is SGDLS and CDR2 is YYNGEE. The V and J ends lost 0 bases and 9 bases, in that order; junction bases with no gene match: 7.

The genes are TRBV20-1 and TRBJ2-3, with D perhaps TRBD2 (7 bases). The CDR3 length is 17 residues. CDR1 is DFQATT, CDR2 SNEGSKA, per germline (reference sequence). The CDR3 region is CSSGGGAAGVSADTQYF. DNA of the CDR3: TGCAGCAGTGGGGGCGGGGCGGCGGGAGTATCGGCAGATACGCAGTATTTT.

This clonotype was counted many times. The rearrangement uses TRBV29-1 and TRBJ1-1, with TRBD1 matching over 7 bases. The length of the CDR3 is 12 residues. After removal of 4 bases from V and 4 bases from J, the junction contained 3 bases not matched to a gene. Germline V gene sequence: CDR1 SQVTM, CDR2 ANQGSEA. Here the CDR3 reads CSVGAGGTEAFF. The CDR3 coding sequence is TGCAGCGTTGGAGCAGGGGGCACTGAAGCTTTCTTT.

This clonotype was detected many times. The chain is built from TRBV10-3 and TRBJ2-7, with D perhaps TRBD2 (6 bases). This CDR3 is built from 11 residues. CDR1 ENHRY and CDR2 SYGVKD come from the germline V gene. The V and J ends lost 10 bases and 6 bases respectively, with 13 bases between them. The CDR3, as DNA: TGTGCCACCGGGACTCCCGGCGAGCAGTACGTC. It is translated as CATGTPGEQYV.

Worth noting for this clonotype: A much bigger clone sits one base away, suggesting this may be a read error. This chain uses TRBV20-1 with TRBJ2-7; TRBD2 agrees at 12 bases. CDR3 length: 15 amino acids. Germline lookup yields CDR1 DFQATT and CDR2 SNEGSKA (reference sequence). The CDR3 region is CCGLAGGPGLHEQYF. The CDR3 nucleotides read TGCTGTGGTCTAGCGGGAGGGCCGGGACTTCACGAGCAGTACTTC.

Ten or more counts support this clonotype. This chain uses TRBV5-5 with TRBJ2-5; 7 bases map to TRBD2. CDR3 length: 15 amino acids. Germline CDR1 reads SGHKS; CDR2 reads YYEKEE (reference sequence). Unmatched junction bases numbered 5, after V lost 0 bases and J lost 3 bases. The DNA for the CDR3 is TGTGCCAGCAGCTTGGAAGGGCTAGCGGAAGAGACCCAGTACTTC. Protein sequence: CASSLEGLAEETQYF.

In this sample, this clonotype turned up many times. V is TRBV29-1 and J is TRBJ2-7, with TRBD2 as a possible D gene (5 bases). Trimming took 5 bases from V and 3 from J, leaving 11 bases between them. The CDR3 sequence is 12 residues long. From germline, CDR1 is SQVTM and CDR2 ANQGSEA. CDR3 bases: TGCAGCGTTCGGCGGGCCCTCTACGAGCAGTACTTC. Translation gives CSVRRALYEQYF.

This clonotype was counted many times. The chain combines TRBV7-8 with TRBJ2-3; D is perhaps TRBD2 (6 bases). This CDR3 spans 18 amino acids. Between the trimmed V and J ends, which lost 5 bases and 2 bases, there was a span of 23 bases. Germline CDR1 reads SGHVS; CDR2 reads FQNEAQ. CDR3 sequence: CASSPTRRRLDITDTQYF. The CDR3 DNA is TGTGCCAGCAGCCCGACCCGGAGGCGACTAGATATCACAGATACGCAGTATTTT. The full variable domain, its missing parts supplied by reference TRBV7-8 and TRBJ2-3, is GAGVSQSPRYKVAKRGQDVALRCDPISGHVSLFWYQQALGQGPEFLTYFQNEAQLDKSGLPSDRFFAERPEGSVSTLKIQRTQQEDSAVYLCASSPTRRRLDITDTQYFGPGTRLTVL.

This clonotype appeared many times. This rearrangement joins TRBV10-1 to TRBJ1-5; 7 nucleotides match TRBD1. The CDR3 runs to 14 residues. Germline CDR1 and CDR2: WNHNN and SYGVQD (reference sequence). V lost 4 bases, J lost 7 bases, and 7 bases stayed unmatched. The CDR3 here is CASSAGTDGQPQHF. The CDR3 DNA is TGCGCCAGCAGTGCCGGGACAGATGGGCAGCCCCAGCATTTT.

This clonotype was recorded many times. CDR3 region: CASSYSARAEAFF. The DNA of the CDR3 is TGTGCCAGCAGTTACTCTGCCAGGGCGGAGGCTTTCTTT. The chain combines TRBV6-6 with TRBJ1-1, with a weak D call TRBD1 (5 bases). CDR3 length: 13 amino acids. Germline CDR1 reads MNHNY; CDR2 reads SVGAGI (reference sequence). V lost 0 bases, J lost 11 bases, and 13 bases lay in between.

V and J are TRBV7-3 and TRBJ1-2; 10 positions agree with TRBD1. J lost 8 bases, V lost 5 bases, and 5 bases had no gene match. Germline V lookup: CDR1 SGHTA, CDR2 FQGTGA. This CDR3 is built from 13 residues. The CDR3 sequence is CASSPDRGQGYTF. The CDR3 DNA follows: TGTGCCAGCAGCCCCGACAGGGGGCAAGGCTACACCTTC.

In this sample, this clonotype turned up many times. CDR3 DNA sequence: TGTGCCAGCAGCCTACAGCGGAGCACAGATACGCAGTATTTT. It yields the protein CASSLQRSTDTQYF. The chain employs TRBV7-2 and TRBJ2-3; weak D call: TRBD2 (5 bases). This CDR3 has 14 residues. V was trimmed by 5 bases and J by 0 bases, leaving 9 bases between them. CDR1 is SGHTA and CDR2 is FQGNSA in the germline V gene.

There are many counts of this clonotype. The chain's CDR3 is CATSDPGQGETEAFF. The CDR3 DNA reads TGTGCCACCAGTGATCCCGGACAGGGCGAGACTGAAGCTTTCTTT. This rearrangement joins TRBV24-1 to TRBJ1-1; 8 nucleotides align to TRBD1. The trim removed 3 bases at V and 5 bases at J, leaving 7 bases unmatched. CDR1 is KGHDR, CDR2 SFDVKD, per germline. The CDR3 has 15 residues.

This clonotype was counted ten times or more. The CDR3 spells CASSPPGTSNTGELFF. For the CDR3, the DNA is TGTGCCAGCAGCCCCCCCGGGACTTCGAACACCGGGGAGCTGTTTTTT. The chain links TRBV3-1 to TRBJ2-2; D is possibly TRBD2 (6 bases). Looked up from germline, CDR1 is LGHDT and CDR2 is YNNKEL (reference sequence). Between the trimmed V and J ends, which lost 4 bases and 0 bases, there was a span of 12 bases. CDR3 length: 16 amino acids.

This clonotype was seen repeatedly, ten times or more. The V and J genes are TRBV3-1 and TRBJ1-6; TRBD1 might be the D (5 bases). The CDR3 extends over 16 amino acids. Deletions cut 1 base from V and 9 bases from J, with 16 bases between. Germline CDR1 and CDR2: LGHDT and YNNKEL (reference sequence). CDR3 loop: CASSQVSWAGSSPLHF. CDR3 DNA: TGTGCCAGCAGCCAAGTCTCATGGGCAGGGAGTTCACCCCTCCACTTT.

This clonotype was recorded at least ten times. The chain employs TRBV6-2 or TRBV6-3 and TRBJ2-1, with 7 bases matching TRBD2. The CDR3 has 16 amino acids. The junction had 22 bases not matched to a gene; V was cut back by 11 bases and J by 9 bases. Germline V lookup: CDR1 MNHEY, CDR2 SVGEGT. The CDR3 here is CAAGLQGLKKKSEQFF. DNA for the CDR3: TGTGCCGCGGGGCTTCAGGGACTAAAAAAAAAAAGTGAGCAGTTCTTC.

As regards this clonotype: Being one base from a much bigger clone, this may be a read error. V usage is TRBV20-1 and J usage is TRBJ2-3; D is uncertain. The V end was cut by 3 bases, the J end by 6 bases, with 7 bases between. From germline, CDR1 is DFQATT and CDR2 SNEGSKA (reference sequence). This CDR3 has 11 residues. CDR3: CSASVGDTQYF. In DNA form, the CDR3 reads TGCAGTGCTAGTGTGGGGGATACGCAGTATTTT.

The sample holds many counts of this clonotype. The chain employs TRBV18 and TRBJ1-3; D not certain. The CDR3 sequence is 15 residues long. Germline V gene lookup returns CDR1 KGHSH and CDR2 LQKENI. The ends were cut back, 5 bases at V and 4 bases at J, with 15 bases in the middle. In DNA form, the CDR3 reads TGTGCCAGCTCAATAGGGAGGACCTACGGAAACACCATATATTTT. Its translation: CASSIGRTYGNTIYF.

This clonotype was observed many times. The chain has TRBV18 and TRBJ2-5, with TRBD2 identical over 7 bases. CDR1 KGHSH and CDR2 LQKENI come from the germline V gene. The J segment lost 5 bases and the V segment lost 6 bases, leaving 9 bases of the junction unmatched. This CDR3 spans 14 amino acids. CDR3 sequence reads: CASSPSSGGETQYF. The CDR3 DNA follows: TGTGCCAGCTCCCCGTCTAGCGGTGGGGAGACCCAGTACTTC. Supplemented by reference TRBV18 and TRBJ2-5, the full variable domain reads NAGVMQNPRHLVRRRGQEARLRCSPMKGHSHVYWYRQLPEEGLKFMVYLQKENIIDESGMPKERFSAEFPKEGPSILRIQQVVRGDSAAYFCASSPSSGGETQYFGPGTRLLVL.

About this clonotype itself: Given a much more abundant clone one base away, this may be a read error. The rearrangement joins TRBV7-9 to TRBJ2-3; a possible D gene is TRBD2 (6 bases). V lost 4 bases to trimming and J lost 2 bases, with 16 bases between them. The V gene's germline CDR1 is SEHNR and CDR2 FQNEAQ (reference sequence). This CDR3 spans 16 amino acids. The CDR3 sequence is CASSSGPSGLTDTQYF. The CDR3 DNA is TGTGCCAGCAGCTCGGGTCCCTCGGGACTCACAGATACGCAGTATTTT.

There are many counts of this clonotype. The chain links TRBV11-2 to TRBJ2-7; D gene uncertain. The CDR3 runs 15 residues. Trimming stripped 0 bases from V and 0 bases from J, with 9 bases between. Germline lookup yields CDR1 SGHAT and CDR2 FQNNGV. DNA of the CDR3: TGTGCCAGCAGCTTAGATCCGGACCCCTCCTACGAGCAGTACTTC. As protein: CASSLDPDPSYEQYF.

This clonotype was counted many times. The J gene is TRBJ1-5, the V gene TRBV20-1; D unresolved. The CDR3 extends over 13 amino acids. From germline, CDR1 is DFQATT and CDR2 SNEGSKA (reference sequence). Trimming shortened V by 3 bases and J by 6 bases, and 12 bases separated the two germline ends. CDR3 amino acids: CSARSGLGQPQHF. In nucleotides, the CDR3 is TGCAGTGCTAGGTCCGGCTTGGGTCAGCCCCAGCATTTT.

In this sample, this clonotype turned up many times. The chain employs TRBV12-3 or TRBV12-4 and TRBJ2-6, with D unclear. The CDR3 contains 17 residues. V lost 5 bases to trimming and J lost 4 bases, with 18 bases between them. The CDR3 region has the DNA TGTGCCAGCAGTCCCTCTGGACCCATCGACGGGGCCAACGTCCTGACTTTC. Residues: CASSPSGPIDGANVLTF.

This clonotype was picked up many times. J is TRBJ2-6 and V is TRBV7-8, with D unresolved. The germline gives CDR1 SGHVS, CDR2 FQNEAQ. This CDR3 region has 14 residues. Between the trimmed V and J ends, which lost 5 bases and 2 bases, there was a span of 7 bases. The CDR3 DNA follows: TGTGCCAGCAGCCCAATTGCTGGGGCCAACGTCCTGACTTTC. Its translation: CASSPIAGANVLTF.

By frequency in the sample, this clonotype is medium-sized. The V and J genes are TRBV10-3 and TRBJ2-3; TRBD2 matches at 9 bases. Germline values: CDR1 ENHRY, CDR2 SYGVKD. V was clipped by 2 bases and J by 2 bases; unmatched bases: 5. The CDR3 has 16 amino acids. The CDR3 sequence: CAISEGASGITDTQYF. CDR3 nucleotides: TGTGCCATCAGTGAGGGGGCTAGCGGGATCACAGATACGCAGTATTTT.

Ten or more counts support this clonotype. The CDR3 bases are TGTGCCAGCAGCTTACCCGGTAGCTCCTACGAGCAGTACTTC. Translating it yields CASSLPGSSYEQYF. The rearrangement uses TRBV7-2 and TRBJ2-7; no clear D gene. V shed 2 bases and J shed 0 bases, with 8 bases lying between them. The germline gives CDR1 SGHTA, CDR2 FQGNSA. This CDR3 is built from 14 residues.